The 2 T cell receptor beta chains below come from one sample, sequenced in a study of HIV-infected children after antiretroviral therapy interruption. RNA-based 3' RACE libraries used unique molecular identifiers. TCRdb analysed the 3' RACE reads with MiXCR anew, one entry per CDR3 protein. The data hold about 89,000 distinct CDR3 sequences, with 6.9% observed a single time. Treatment of the sample: PENTA 11 planned treatment interruption arm or continuous ART arm. Here the sequenced sample was CD45RA+ CD4+ T cells from PBMCs, pooled from several time points, taken from a donor given antiretroviral therapy, either interrupted or continuous. Specified subset: naive CD4+ CD45RA+ CD45RO- T cells. Receptor source: a pool of human donors with HIV.

The table lists this clonotype with many counts. The V and J genes are TRBV3-1 and TRBJ1-1, with D uncertain. CDR3 length: 13 residues. V was trimmed by 8 bases and J by 4 bases, leaving 14 bases between them. Germline values: CDR1 LGHDT, CDR2 YNNKEL (reference sequence). CDR3 amino acids: CASASLVGTEAFF. The CDR3 DNA follows: TGTGCCAGCGCGTCTTTAGTGGGCACTGAAGCTTTCTTT.

This clonotype was seen a few times. V is TRBV10-3 and J is TRBJ1-1; D remains ambiguous. V lost 0 bases, J lost 0 bases, and 8 bases lay in between. The CDR3 runs to 15 residues. Germline V lookup: CDR1 ENHRY, CDR2 SYGVKD. CDR3 in amino acids: CAISESSRMNTEAFF. In nucleotides, the CDR3 is TGTGCCATCAGTGAGTCTTCCAGGATGAACACTGAAGCTTTCTTT.